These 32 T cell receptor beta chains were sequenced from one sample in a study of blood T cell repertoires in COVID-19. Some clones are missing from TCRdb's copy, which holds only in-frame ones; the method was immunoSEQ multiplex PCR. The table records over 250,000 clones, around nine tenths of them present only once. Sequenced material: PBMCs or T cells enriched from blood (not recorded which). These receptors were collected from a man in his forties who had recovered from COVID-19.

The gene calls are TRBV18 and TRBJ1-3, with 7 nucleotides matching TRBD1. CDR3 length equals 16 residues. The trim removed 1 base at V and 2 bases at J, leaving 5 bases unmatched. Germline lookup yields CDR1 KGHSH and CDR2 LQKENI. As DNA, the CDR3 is TGTGCCAGCTCACCACTGGACAGGCTGGCTGGAAACACCATATATTTT. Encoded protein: CASSPLDRLAGNTIYF.

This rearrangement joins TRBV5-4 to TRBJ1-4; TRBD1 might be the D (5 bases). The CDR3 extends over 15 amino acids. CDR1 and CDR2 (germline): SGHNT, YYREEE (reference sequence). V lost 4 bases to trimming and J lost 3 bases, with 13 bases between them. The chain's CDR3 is CASSASDTSNEKLFF. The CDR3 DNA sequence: TGTGCCAGCAGCGCTTCGGACACGTCTAATGAAAAACTGTTTTTT. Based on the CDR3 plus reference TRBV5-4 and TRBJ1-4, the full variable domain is ETGVTQSPTHLIKTRGQQVTLRCSSQSGHNTVSWYQQALGQGPQFIFQYYREEENGRGNFPPRFSGLQFPNYSSELNVNALELDDSALYLCASSASDTSNEKLFFGSGTQLSVL.

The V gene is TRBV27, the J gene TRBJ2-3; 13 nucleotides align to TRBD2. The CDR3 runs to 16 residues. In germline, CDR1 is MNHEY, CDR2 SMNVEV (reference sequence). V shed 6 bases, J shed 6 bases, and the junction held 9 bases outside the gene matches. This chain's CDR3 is CASRRTSGSVTDTQYF. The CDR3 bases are TGTGCCAGCAGGCGGACTAGCGGGAGTGTGACGGATACGCAGTATTTT.

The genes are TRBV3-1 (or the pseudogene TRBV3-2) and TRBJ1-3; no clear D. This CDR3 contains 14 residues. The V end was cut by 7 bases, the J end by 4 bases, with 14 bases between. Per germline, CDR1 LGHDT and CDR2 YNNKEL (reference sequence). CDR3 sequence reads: CASTQVEVGNTIYF. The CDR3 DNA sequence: TGTGCCAGCACTCAAGTCGAGGTCGGAAACACCATATATTTT.

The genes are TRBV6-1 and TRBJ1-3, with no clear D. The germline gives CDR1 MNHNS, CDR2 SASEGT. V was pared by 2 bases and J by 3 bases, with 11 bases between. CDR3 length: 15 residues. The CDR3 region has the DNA TGTGCCAGCAGTGAAAATCGGGTCAGTGGAAACACCATATATTTT. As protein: CASSENRVSGNTIYF.

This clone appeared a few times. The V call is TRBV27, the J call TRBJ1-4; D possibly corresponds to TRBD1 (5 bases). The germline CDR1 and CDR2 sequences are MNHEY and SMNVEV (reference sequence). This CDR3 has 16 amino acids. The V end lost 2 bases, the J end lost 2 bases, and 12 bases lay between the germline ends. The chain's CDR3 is CASSLIAGVTNEKLFF. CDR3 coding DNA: TGTGCCAGCAGTTTAATAGCGGGGGTGACTAATGAAAAACTGTTTTTT.

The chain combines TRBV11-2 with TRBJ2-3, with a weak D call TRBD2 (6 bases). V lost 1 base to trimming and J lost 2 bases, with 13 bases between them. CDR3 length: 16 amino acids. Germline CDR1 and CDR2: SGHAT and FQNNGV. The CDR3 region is CASSLAPAGSTDTQYF. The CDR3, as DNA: TGTGCCAGCAGCTTAGCCCCTGCGGGGTCCACAGATACGCAGTATTTT.

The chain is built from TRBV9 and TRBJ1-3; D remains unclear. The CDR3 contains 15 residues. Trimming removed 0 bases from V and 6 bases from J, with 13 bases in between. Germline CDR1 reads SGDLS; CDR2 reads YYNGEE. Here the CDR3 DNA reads TGTGCCAGCAGCGTAGATCGGTGGGGAGTAAACACCATATATTTT. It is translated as CASSVDRWGVNTIYF. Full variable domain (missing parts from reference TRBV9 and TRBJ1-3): DSGVTQTPKHLITATGQRVTLRCSPRSGDLSVYWYQQSLDQGLQFLIQYYNGEERAKGNILERFSAQQFPDLHSELNLSSLELGDSALYFCASSVDRWGVNTIYFGEGSWLTVV.

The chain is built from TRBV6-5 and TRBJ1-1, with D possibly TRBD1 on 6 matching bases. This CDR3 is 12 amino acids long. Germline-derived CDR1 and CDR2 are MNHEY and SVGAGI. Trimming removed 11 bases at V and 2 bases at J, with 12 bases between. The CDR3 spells CAVNRVNTEAFF. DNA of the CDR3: TGTGCCGTAAACAGGGTAAACACTGAAGCTTTCTTT.

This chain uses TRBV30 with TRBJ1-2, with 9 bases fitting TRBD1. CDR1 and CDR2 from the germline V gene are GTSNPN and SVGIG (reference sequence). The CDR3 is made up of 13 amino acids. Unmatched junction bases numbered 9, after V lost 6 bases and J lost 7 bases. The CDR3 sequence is CACQTGGTLGYTF. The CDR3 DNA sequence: TGTGCCTGTCAGACAGGGGGGACGCTTGGCTACACCTTC.

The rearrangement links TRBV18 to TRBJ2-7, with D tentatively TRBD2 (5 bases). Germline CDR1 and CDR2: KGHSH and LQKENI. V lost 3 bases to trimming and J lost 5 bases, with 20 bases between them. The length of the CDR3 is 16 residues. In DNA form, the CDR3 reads TGTGCCAGCTCACCTCTTCTCGTACGGGGTGGCAACGAGCAGTACTTC. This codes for CASSPLLVRGGNEQYF.

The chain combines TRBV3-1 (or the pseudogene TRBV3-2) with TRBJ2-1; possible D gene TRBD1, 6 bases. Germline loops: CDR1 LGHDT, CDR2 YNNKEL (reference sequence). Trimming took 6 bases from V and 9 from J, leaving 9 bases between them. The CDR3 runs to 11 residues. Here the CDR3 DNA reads TGTGCCAGCAGGGGGGCCGTTGAGCAGTTCTTC. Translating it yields CASRGAVEQFF.

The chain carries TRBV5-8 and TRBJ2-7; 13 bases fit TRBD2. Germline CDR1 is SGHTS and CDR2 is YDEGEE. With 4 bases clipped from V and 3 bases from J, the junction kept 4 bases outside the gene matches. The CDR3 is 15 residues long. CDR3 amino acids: CASSPGTSGIYEQYF. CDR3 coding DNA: TGTGCCAGCAGCCCCGGGACTAGCGGGATCTACGAGCAGTACTTC.

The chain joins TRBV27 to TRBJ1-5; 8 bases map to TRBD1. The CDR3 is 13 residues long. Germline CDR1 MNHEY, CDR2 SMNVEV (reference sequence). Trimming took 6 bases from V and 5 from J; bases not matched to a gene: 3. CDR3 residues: CASRGQEYQPQHF. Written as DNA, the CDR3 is TGTGCCAGCAGGGGACAGGAGTATCAGCCCCAGCATTTT.

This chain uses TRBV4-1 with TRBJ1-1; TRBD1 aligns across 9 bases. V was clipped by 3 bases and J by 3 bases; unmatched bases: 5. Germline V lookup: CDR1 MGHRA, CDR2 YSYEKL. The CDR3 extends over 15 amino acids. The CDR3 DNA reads TGCGCCAGCAGCCATAAACAGGGGGCGGACACTGAAGCTTTCTTT. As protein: CASSHKQGADTEAFF.

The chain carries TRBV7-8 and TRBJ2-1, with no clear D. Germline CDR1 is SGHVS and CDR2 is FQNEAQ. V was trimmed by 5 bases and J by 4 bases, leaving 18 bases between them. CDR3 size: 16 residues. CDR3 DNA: TGTGCCAGCAGCACACCTTGGGCGCGCCAGTACAATGAGCAGTTCTTC. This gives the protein CASSTPWARQYNEQFF.

CDR3 DNA: TGTGCCAGCAATCCTGGGGGGGCCCTCTACAATGAGCAGTTCTTC. Its protein is CASNPGGALYNEQFF. The gene calls are TRBV19 and TRBJ2-1, with D perhaps TRBD2 (7 bases). This CDR3 is built from 15 residues. Trimming removed 9 bases from V and 3 bases from J, with 18 bases in between. CDR1 LNHDA and CDR2 SQIVND come from the germline V gene (reference sequence).

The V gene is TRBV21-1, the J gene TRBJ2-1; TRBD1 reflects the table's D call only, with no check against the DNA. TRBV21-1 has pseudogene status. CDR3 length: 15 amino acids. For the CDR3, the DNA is TGTGCCAGCAGCAACCGGACAGGGGGCCTCGATGAGCAGTTCTTC. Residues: CASSNRTGGLDEQFF.

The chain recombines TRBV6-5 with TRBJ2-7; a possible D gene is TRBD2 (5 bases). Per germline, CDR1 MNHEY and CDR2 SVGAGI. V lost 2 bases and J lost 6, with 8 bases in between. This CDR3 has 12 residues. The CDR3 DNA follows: TGTGCCAGCAGTTACGCGGGTTCCGAGCAGTACTTC. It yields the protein CASSYAGSEQYF.

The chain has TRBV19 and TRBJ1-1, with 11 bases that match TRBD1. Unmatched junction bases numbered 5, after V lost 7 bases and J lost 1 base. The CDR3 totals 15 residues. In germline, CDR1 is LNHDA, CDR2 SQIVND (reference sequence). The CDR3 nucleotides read TGTGCCAGTATAGTCGGACAGGGGGCGAACACTGAAGCTTTCTTT. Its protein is CASIVGQGANTEAFF. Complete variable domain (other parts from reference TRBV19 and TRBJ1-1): DGGITQSPKYLFRKEGQNVTLSCEQNLNHDAMYWYRQDPGQGLRLIYYSQIVNDFQKGDIAEGYSVSREKKESFPLTVTSAQKNPTAFYLCASIVGQGANTEAFFGQGTRLTVV.

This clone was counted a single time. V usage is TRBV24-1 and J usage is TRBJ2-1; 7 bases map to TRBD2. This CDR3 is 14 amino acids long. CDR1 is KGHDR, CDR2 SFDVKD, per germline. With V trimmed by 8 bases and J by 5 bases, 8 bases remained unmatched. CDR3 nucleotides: TGTGCCACCAACTCGGGCGGGAGTCACAATGAGCAGTTCTTC. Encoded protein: CATNSGGSHNEQFF.

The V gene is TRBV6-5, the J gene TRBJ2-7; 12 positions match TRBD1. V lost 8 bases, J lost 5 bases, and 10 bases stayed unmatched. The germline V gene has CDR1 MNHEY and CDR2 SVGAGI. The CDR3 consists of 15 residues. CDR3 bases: TGTGCCAGCTCTCTGGGGACAGGGGGCTCAAACGAGCAGTACTTC. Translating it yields CASSLGTGGSNEQYF.

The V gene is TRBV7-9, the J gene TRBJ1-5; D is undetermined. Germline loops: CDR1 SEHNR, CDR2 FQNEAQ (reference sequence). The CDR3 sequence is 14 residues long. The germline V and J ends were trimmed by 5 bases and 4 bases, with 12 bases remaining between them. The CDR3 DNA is TGTGCCAGCAGCCTTGCTACCGTTAATCAGCCCCAGCATTTT. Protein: CASSLATVNQPQHF. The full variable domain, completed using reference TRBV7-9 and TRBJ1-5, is DTGVSQNPRHKITKRGQNVTFRCDPISEHNRLYWYRQTLGQGPEFLTYFQNEAQLEKSRLLSDRFSAERPKGSFSTLEIQRTEQGDSAMYLCASSLATVNQPQHFGDGTRLSIL.

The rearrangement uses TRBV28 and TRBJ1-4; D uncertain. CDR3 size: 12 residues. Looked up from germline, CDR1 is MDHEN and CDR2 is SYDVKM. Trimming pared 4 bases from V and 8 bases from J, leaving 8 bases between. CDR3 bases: TGTGCCAGCAGTTCCGCCGCGGAAAAACTGTTTTTT. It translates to CASSSAAEKLFF.

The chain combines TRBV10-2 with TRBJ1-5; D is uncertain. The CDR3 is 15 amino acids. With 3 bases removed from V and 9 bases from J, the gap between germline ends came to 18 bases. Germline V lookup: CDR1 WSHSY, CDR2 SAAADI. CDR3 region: CASSEGRKSGRPQHF. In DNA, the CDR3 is TGCGCCAGCAGTGAAGGGCGGAAGAGCGGGAGGCCCCAGCATTTT.

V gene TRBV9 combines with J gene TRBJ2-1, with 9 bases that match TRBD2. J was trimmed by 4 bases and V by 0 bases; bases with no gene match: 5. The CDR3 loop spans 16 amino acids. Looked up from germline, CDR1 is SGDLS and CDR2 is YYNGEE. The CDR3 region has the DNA TGTGCCAGCAGCGTAGCTCCTAGCGGGAATTACAATGAGCAGTTCTTC. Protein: CASSVAPSGNYNEQFF.

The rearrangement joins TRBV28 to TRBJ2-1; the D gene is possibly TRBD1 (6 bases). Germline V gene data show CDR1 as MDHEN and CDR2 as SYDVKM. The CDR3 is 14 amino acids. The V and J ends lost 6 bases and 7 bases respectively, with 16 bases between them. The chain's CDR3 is CASSLGTGQNEQFF. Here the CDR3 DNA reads TGTGCCAGCAGCCTCGGGACGGGACAAAATGAGCAGTTCTTC.

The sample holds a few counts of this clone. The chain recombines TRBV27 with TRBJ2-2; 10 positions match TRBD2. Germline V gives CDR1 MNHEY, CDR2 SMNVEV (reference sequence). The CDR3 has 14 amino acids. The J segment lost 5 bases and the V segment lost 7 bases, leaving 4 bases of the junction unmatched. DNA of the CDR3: TGTGCCAGCAAGGCGACTAGCGGGACCGGGGAGCTGTTTTTT. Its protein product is CASKATSGTGELFF.

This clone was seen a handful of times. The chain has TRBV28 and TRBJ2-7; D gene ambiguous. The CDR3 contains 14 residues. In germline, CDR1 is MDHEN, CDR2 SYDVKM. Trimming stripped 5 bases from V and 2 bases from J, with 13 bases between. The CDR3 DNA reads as TGTGCCAGCAGTGACACCAGATCAACCTACGAGCAGTACTTC. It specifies CASSDTRSTYEQYF.

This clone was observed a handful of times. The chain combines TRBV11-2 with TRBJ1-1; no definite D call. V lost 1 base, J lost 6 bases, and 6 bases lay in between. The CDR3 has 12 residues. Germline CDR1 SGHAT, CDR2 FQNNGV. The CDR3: CASSLGSPEAFF. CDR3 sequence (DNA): TGTGCCAGCAGCTTAGGAAGCCCTGAAGCTTTCTTT.

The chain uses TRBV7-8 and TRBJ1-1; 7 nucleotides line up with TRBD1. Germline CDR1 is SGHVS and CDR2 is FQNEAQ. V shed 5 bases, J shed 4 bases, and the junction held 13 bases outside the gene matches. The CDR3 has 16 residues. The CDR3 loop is CASSQVRGNLVTEAFF. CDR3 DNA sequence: TGTGCCAGCAGCCAAGTCAGGGGGAATTTGGTCACTGAAGCTTTCTTT.

For the CDR3, the DNA is TGTGCCAGCAGTTTATTATTCAGGTCCACCGGGGACACTGAAGCTTTCTTT. It specifies CASSLLFRSTGDTEAFF. The rearrangement uses TRBV27 and TRBJ1-1, with no clear D. The germline V gene has CDR1 MNHEY and CDR2 SMNVEV (reference sequence). This CDR3 contains 17 residues. The germline V and J ends were trimmed by 1 base and 3 bases, with 18 bases remaining between them.